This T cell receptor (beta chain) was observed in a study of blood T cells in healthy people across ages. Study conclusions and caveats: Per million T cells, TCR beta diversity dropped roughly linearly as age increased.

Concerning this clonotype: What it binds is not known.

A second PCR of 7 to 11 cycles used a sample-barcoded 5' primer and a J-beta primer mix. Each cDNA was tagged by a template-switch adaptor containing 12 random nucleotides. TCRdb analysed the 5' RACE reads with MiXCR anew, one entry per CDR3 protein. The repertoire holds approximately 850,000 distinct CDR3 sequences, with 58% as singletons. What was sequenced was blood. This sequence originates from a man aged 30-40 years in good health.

The CDR3 loop reads CASSSPFVDEQFF. The CDR3, as DNA: TGTGCCAGCAGCTCCCCCTTCGTCGATGAGCAGTTCTTC. This chain connects TRBV7-9 to TRBJ2-1; D gene ambiguous. Trimming cost V 4 bases and J 8 bases, with 12 bases left between them. CDR3 length equals 13 residues. The V gene's germline CDR1 is SEHNR and CDR2 FQNEAQ (reference sequence).